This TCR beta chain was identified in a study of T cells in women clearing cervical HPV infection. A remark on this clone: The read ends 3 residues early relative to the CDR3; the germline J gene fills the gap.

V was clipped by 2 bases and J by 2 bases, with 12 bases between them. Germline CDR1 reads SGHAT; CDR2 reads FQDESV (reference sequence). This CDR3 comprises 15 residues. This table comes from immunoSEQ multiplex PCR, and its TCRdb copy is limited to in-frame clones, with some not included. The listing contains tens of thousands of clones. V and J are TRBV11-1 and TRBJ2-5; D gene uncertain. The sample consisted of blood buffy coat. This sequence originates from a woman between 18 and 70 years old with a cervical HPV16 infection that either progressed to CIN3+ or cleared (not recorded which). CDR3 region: CASSLRRAPQETQYF. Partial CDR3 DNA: TGTGCCAGCAGCTTAAGAAGGGCACCTCAAGAGACC.